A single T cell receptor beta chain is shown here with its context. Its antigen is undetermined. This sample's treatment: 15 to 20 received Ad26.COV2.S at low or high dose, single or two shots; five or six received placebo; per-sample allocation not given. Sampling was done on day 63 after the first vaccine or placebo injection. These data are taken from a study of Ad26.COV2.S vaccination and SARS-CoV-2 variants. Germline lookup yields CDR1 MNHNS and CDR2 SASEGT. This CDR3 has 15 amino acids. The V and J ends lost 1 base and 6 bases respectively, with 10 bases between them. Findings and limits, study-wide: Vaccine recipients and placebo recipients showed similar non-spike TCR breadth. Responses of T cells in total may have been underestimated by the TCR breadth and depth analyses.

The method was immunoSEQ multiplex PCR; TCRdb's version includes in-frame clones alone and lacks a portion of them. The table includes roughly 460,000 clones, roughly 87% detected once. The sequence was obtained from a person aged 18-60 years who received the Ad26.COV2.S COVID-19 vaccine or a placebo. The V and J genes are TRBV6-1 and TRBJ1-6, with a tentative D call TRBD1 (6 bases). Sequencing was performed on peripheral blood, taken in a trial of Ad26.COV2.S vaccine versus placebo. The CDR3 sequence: CASSEGTAGNSPLHF. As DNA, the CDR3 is TGTGCCAGCAGTGAAGGGACAGCCGGTAATTCACCCCTCCACTTT.